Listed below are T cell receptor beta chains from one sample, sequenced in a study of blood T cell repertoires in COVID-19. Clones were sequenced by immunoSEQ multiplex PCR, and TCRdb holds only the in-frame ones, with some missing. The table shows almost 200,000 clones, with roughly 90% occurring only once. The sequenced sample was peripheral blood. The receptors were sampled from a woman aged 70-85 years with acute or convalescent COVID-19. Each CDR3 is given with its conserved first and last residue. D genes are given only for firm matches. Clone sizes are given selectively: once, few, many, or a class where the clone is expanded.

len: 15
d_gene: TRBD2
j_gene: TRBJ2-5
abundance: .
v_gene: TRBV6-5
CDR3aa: CASRQAGVLPETQYF
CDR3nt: TGTGCCAGCAGGCAAGCGGGAGTGCTCCCAGAGACCCAGTACTTC

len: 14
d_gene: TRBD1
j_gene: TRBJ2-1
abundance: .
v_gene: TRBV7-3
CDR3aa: CASRRGQGNNEQFF
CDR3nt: TGTGCCAGCCGAAGAGGACAGGGAAACAATGAGCAGTTCTTC

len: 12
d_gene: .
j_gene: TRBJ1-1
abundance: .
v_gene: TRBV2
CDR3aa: CASGRGTTEAFF
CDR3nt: TGTGCCAGCGGGAGGGGGACCACTGAAGCTTTCTTT

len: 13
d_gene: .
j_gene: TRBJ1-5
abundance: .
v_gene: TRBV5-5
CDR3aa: CASSFVGDQPQHF
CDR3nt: TGTGCCAGCAGCTTTGTAGGGGATCAGCCCCAGCATTTT

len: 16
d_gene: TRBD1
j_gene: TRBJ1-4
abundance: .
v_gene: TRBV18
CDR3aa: CASSHETGRTNEKLFF
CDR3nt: TGTGCCAGCTCTCACGAGACAGGGAGAACTAATGAAAAACTGTTTTTT

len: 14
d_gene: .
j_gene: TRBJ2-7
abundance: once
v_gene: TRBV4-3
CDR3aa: CASSQDINSYEQYF
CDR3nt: TGCGCCAGCAGCCAAGACATCAACTCCTACGAGCAGTACTTC

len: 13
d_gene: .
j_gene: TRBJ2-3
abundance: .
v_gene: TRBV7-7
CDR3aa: CASSLAGEDTQYF
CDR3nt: TGTGCCAGCAGCTTAGCGGGAGAAGATACGCAGTATTTT

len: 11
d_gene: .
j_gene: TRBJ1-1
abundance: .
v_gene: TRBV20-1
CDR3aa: CRGDSNTEAFF
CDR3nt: TGCAGGGGGGACTCGAACACTGAAGCTTTCTTT

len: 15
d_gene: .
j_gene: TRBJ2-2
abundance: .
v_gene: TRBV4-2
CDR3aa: CASSQQSPGTGELFF
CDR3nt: TGTGCCAGCAGCCAACAGTCTCCGGGTACCGGGGAGCTGTTTTTT

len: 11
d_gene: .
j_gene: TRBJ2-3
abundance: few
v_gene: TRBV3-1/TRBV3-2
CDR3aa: CASTLGDTQYF
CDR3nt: TGTGCCAGCACTCTTGGCGATACGCAGTATTTT

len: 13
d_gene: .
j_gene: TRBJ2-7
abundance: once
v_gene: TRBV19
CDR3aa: CASSNAGAVSQYF
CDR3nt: TGTGCCAGTAGTAATGCGGGGGCGGTCTCGCAGTACTTC

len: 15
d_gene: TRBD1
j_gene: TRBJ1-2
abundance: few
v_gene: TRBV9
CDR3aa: CASSVGTGGNYGYTF
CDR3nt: TGTGCCAGCAGCGTCGGGACAGGGGGGAACTATGGCTACACCTTC

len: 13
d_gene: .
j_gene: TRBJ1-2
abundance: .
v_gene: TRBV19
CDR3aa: CASRHSSRHGYTF
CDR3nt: TGTGCCAGCCGACATTCCTCCCGCCATGGCTACACCTTC

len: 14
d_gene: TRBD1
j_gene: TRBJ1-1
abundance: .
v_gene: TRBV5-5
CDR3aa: CASSFPGGISEAFF
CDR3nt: TGTGCCAGCAGCTTCCCAGGGGGCATCTCTGAAGCTTTCTTT

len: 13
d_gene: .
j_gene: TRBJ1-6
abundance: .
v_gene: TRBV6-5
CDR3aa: CASSYVRNSPLHF
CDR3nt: TGTGCCAGCAGTTACGTCAGGAATTCACCCCTCCACTTT

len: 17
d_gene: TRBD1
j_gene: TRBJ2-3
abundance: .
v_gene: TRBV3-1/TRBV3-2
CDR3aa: CASSPSRRGLGTDTQYF
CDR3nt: TGTGCCAGCAGCCCCTCTCGAAGGGGGCTCGGCACAGATACGCAGTATTTT

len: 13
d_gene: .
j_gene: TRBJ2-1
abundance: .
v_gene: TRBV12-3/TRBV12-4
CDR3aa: CASSLSRNNEQFF
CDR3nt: TGTGCCAGCAGTTTGTCCAGAAACAATGAGCAGTTCTTC

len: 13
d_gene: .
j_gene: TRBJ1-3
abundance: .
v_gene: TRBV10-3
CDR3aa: CAISVGQPDTIYF
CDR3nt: TGTGCCATCAGTGTAGGACAACCGGACACCATATATTTT

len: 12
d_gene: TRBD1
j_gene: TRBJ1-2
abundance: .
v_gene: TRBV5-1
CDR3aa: CASSLGQGAFAF
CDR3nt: TGCGCCAGCAGCTTGGGACAGGGGGCTTTCGCCTTC

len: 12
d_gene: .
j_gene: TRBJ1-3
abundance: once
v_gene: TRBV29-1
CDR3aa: CKSPPSGNTIYF
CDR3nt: TGCAAGAGTCCTCCTTCAGGAAACACCATATATTTT

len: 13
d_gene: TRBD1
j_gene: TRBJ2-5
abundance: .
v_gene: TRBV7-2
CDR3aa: CASAGQGSRTQYF
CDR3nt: TGTGCCAGCGCGGGACAGGGGTCACGGACCCAGTACTTC

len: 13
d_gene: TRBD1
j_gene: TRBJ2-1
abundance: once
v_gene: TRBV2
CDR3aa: CASSGQGWDEQFF
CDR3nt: TGTGCCAGCAGTGGACAGGGGTGGGATGAGCAGTTCTTC

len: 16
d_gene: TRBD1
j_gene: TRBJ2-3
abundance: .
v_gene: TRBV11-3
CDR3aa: CASSSPPLDRKDTQYF
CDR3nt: TGTGCCAGCAGCTCTCCCCCCCTGGACAGGAAAGATACGCAGTATTTT

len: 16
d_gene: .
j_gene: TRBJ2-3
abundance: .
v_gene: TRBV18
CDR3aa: CASSPLFETSTDTQYF
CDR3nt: TGTGCCAGCTCACCACTGTTTGAAACTAGCACAGATACGCAGTATTTT

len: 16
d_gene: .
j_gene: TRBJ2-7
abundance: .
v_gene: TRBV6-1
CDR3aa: CASSEVKDSWPYEQYF
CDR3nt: TGTGCCAGCAGTGAAGTTAAGGACAGTTGGCCCTACGAGCAGTACTTC

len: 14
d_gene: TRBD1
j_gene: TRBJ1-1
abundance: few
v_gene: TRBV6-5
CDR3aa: CASSYQGANTEAFF
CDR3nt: TGTGCCAGCAGTTACCAGGGGGCGAACACTGAAGCTTTCTTT

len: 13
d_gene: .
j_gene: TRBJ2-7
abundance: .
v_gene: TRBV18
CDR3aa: CASSQSPSYEQYF
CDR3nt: TGTGCCAGCTCGCAGTCACCTTCCTACGAGCAGTACTTC

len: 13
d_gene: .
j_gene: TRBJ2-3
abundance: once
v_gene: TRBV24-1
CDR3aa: CATSVRWTDTQYF
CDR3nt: TGTGCCACCAGTGTGAGGTGGACAGATACGCAGTATTTT

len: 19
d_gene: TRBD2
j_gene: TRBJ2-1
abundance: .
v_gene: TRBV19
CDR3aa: CATVRGTSGSQSSYNEQFF
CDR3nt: TGTGCCACCGTACGGGGGACTAGCGGGTCTCAAAGCTCCTACAATGAGCAGTTCTTC

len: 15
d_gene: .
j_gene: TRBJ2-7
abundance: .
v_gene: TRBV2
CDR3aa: CASSENGLGVNEQYF
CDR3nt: TGTGCCAGCAGTGAAAATGGACTGGGAGTGAACGAGCAGTACTTC

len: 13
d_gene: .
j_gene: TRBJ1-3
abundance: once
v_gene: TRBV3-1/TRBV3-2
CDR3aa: CASSQYSGNTIYF
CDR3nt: TGTGCCAGCAGCCAGTACTCTGGAAACACCATATATTTT

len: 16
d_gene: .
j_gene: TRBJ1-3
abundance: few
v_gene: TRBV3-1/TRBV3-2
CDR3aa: CASSYLRTVTGNTIYF
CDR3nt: TGTGCCAGCAGCTATCTCCGGACAGTCACTGGAAACACCATATATTTT

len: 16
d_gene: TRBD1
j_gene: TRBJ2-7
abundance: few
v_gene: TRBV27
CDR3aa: CASRYSRRQGAYEQYF
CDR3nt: TGTGCCAGCAGATATAGCCGGAGACAGGGCGCCTACGAGCAGTACTTC

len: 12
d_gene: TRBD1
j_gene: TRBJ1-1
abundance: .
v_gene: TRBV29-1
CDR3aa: CSVIPGQGEAFF
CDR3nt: TGCAGCGTTATACCGGGACAGGGTGAAGCTTTCTTT

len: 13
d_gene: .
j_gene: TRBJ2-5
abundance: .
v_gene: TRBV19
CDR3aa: CAGLGQIQETQYF
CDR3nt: TGTGCCGGACTCGGACAGATCCAAGAGACCCAGTACTTC

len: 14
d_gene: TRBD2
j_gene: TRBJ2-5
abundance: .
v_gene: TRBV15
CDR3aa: CATGGERVEETQYF
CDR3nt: TGTGCCACCGGGGGGGAGCGGGTCGAAGAGACCCAGTACTTC

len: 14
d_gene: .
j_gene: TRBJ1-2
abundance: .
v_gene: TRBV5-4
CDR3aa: CASSLAQYNYGYTF
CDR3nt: TGTGCCAGCAGCTTGGCACAGTACAACTATGGCTACACCTTC

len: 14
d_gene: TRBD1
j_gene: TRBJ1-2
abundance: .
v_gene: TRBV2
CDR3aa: CASRSEQGRHGYTF
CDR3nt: TGTGCCAGCAGGTCGGAACAGGGGAGACATGGCTACACCTTC

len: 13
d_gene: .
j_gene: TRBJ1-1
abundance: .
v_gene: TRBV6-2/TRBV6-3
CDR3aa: CASSYGGGTEAFF
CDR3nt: TGTGCCAGCAGTTACGGGGGCGGAACTGAAGCTTTCTTT

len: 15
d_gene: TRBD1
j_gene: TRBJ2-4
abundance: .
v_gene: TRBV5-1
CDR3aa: CASSLTTGGPNIQYF
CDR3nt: TGCGCCAGCAGCTTGACAACAGGGGGTCCTAACATTCAGTACTTC

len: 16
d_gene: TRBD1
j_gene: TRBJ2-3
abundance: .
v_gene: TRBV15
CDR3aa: CATSRGGTGRGGTQYF
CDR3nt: TGTGCCACCAGCAGAGGCGGGACAGGGAGGGGTGGTACGCAGTATTTT

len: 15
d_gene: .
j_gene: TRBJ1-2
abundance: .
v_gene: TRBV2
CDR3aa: CASSGEAGANYGYTF
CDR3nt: TGTGCCAGCAGTGGGGAGGCAGGAGCTAACTATGGCTACACCTTC

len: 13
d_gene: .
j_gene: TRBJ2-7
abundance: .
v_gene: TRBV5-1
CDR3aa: CASAGSGRREQYF
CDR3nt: TGCGCCAGCGCGGGGTCCGGTCGAAGGGAGCAGTACTTC

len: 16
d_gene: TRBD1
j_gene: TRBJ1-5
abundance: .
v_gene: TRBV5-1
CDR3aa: CASSLAGGGGNQPQHF
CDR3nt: TGCGCCAGCAGCTTGGCAGGAGGGGGCGGCAATCAGCCCCAGCATTTT

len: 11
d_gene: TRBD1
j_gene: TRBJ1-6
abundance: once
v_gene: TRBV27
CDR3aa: CASGYRGTLHF
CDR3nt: TGTGCCAGCGGATACAGGGGAACCCTCCACTTT

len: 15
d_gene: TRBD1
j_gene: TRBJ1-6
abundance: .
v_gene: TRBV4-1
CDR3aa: CASTPTIQGISPLHF
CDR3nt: TGCGCCAGCACGCCAACGATACAGGGGATATCACCCCTCCACTTT

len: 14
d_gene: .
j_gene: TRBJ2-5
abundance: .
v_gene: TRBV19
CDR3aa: CASSIKQGKETQYF
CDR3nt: TGTGCCAGTAGTATCAAACAGGGAAAAGAGACCCAGTACTTC

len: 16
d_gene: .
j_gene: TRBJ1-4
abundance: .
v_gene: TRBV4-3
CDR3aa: CASSSGSAATNEKLFF
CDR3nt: TGCGCCAGCAGCTCGGGGTCGGCGGCAACTAATGAAAAACTGTTTTTT

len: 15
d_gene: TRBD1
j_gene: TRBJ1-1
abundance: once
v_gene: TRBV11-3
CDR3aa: CASSKRTGGNTEAFF
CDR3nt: TGTGCCAGCAGCAAGAGGACAGGGGGAAACACTGAAGCTTTCTTT

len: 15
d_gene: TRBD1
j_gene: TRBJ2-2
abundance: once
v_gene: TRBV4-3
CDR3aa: CASSQETGGTGELFF
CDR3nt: TGCGCCAGCAGCCAGGAGACAGGGGGTACCGGGGAGCTGTTTTTT

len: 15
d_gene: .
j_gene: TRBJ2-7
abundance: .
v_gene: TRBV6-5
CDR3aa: CASRGAARGNYEQYF
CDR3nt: TGTGCCAGCCGGGGGGCGGCCCGCGGCAACTACGAGCAGTACTTC

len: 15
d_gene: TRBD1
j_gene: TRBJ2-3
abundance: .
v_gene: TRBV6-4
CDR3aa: CASSDSGGVGDTQYF
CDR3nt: TGTGCCAGCAGTGACTCAGGGGGCGTCGGCGATACGCAGTATTTT

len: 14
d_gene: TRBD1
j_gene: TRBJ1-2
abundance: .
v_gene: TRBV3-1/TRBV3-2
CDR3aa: CASSRLGTAHGYTF
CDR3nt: TGTGCCAGCAGTCGCCTTGGGACAGCCCATGGCTACACCTTC

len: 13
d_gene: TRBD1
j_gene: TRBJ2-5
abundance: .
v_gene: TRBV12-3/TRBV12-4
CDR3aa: CASRQGVRETQYF
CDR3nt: TGTGCCAGCAGACAGGGGGTAAGGGAGACCCAGTACTTC

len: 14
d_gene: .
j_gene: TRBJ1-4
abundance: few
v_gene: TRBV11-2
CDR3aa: CASSLIPGNEKLFF
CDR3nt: TGTGCCAGCAGCTTAATCCCGGGTAATGAAAAACTGTTTTTT

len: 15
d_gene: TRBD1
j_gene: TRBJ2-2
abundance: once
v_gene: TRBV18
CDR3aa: CASSPRTGDTGELFF
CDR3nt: TGTGCCAGCTCACCACGTACAGGGGATACCGGGGAGCTGTTTTTT

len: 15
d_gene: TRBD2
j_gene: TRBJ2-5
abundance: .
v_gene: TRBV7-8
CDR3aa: CASSLNTGGGETQYF
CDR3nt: TGTGCCAGCAGCTTAAACACGGGAGGGGGGGAGACCCAGTACTTC

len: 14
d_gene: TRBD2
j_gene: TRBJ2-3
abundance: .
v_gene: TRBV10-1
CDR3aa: CASGAGDRTDTQYF
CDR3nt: TGCGCCAGCGGGGCGGGAGACCGCACAGATACGCAGTATTTT

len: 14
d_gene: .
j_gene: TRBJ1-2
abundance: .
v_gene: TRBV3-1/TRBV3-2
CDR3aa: CASSQLGAWDGYTF
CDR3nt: TGTGCCAGCAGCCAATTAGGGGCATGGGATGGCTACACCTTC